This T cell receptor (beta chain) emerged from a study of blood T cells in healthy people across ages. PCR was performed a second time for roughly 6 to 12 cycles using a sample-barcoded 5' primer and a J-beta primer mix. TCRdb re-analysed the 5' RACE reads in MiXCR, keeping a single row per CDR3 protein. The table includes hundreds of thousands of distinct CDR3 sequences, about three fifths detected once. The CDR3 spans 14 residues. Germline V gene lookup returns CDR1 WSHSY and CDR2 SAAADI. V lost 5 bases, J lost 1 base, and 12 bases lay in between. The receptor's source is a man under 40 in good health. The sequencing input was blood. This rearrangement joins TRBV10-2 to TRBJ2-7; TRBD1 is a possible D gene (5 bases). The CDR3: CASSRTTVSYEQYF. The CDR3 region has the DNA TGCGCCAGCAGTAGAACGACAGTTTCCTACGAGCAGTACTTC.